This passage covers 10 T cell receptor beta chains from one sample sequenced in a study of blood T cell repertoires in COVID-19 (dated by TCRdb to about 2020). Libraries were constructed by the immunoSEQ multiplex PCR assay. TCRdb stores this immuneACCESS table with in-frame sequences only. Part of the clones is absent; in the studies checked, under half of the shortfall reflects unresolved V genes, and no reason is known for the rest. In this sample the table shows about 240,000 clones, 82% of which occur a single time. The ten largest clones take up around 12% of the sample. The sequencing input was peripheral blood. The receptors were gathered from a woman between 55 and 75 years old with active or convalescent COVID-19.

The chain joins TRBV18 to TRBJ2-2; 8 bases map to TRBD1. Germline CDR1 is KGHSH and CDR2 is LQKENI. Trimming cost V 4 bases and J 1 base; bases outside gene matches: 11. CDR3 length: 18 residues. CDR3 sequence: CASSLLLAGTGNTGELFF. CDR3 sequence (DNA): TGTGCCAGCTCACTACTCTTGGCCGGGACAGGGAACACCGGGGAGCTGTTTTTT.

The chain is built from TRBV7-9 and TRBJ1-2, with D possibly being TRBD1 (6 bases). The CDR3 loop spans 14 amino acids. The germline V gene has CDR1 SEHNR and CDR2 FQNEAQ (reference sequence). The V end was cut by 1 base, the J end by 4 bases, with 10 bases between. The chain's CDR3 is CASSLGQATYGYTF. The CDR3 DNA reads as TGTGCCAGCAGCTTAGGACAGGCAACCTATGGCTACACCTTC.

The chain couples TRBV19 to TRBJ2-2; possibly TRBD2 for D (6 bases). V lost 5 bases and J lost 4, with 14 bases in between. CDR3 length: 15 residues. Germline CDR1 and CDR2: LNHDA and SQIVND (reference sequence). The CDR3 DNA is TGTGCCAGTAGTGATAACCCCGGGGGCACCGGGGAGCTGTTTTTT. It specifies CASSDNPGGTGELFF.

CDR3 nucleotides: TGTGCCAGTAGCTATATAGCGGGGGGCGAGACCCAGTACTTC. Residues: CASSYIAGGETQYF. The V gene is TRBV19, the J gene TRBJ2-5; TRBD2 aligns across 10 bases. Germline CDR1 is LNHDA and CDR2 is SQIVND (reference sequence). The trim removed 6 bases at V and 5 bases at J, leaving 6 bases unmatched. The CDR3 is 14 amino acids.

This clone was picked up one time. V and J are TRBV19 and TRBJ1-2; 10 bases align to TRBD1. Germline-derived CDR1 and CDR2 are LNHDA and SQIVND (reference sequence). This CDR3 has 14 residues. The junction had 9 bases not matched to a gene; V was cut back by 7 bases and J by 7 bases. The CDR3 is CASIGDRGTGGYTF. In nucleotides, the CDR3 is TGTGCCAGTATAGGGGACAGGGGTACAGGTGGCTACACCTTC.

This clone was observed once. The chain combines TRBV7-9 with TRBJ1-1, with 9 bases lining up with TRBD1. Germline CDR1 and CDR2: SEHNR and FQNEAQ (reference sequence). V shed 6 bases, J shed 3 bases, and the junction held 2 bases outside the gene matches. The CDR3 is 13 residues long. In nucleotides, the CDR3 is TGTGCCAGCAGGTGGGACAGGGACACTGAAGCTTTCTTT. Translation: CASRWDRDTEAFF.

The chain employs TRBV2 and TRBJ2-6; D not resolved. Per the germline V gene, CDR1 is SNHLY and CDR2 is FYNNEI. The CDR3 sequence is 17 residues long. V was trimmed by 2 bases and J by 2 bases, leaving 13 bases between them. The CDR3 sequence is CASSESRQTAGANVLTF. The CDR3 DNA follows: TGTGCCAGCAGTGAATCGAGGCAGACGGCTGGGGCCAACGTCCTGACTTTC. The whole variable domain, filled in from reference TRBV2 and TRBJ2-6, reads EPEVTQTPSHQVTQMGQEVILRCVPISNHLYFYWYRQILGQKVEFLVSFYNNEISEKSEIFDDQFSVERPDGSNFTLKIRSTKLEDSAMYFCASSESRQTAGANVLTFGAGSRLTVL.

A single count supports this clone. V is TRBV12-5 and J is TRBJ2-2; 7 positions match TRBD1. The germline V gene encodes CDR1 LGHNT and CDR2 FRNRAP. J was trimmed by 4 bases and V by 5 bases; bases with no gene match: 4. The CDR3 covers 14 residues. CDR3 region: CASGPRDSTGELFF. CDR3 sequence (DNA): TGTGCTAGTGGTCCCCGGGACAGCACCGGGGAGCTGTTTTTT.

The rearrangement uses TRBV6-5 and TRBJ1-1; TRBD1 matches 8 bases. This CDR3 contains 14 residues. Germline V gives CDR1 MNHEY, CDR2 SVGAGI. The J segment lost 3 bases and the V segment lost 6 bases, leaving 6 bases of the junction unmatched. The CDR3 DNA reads TGTGCCAGCAGAATGGGACAGGTTCACACTGAAGCTTTCTTT. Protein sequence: CASRMGQVHTEAFF.

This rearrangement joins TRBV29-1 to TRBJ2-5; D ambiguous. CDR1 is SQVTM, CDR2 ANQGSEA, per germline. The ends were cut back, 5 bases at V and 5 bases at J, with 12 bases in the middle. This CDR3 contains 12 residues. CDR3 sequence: CSVRLNVETQYF. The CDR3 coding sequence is TGCAGCGTTCGCCTAAACGTGGAGACCCAGTACTTC.